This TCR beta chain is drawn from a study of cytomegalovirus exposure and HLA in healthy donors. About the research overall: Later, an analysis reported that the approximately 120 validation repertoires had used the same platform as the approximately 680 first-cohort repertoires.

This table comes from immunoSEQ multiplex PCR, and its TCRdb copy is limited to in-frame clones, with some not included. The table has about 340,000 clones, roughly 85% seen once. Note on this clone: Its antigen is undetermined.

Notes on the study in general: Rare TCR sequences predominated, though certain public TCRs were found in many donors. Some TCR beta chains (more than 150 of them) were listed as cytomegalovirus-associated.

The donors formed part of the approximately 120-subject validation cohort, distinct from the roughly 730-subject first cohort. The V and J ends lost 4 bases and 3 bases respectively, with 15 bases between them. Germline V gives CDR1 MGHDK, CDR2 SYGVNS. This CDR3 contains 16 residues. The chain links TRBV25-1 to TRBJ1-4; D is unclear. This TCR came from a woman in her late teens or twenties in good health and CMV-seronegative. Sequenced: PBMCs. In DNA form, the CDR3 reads TGTGCCAGCAGTGGAGAGGAGAGAACGGCTAATGAAAAACTGTTTTTT. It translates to CASSGEERTANEKLFF.